This TCR beta chain was profiled in a study of cytomegalovirus exposure and HLA in healthy donors. The study, taken as a whole, reports: Across HLA loci, a later analysis found differing TCR association rates, with DRB1 most and HLA-C fewest. Whilst most TCR sequences proved rare, a subset of public TCRs occurred across many donors. With later analysis, a missense DCLRE1C variant became linked to TCR beta V- and J-gene trimming.

This clone was found once. Its target is not known. Its ends do not fully match the called genes, so a read error is possible. The CDR3 spans 15 residues. The germline gives CDR1 SEHNR, CDR2 FQNEAQ (reference sequence). Primers: 60 Vbeta forward and 13 Jbeta reverse. Assay: immunoSEQ multiplex PCR; the TCRdb copy retains only in-frame clones and omits some. The sample lists around 130,000 clones, approximately 80% occurring once. The chain is built from TRBV7-9 and TRBJ1-2; 8 nucleotides match TRBD1. The sequence was obtained from a woman under 30 in good health and CMV-seropositive. The material sequenced was PBMCs. In DNA, the CDR3 is TGTTCCAGCAGCTTAATAGGACAGGGTACACATGGCTACACCTTC. Translation: CSSSLIGQGTHGYTF.